The 21 T cell receptor beta chains reported below all come from one sample, sequenced in a study of control samples from healthy donors and cancer patients (TCRdb year 2020). Preparation of the library involved the immunoSEQ multiplex PCR assay. TCRdb carries this immuneACCESS record with in-frame sequences only. Its versions omit some clonotypes, under half of them owing to an unresolved V gene in the studies checked, with the rest unexplained. The sample records roughly 100,000 clones, around 89% of which are singletons. Of the sample, under 20% falls within the top ten clones. Specimen: PBMCs. The receptors were sampled from a man between 60 and 75 years old with lung cancer.

The rearrangement uses TRBV6-5 and TRBJ2-7; 8 bases match TRBD1. CDR1 is MNHEY, CDR2 SVGAGI, per germline. Germline trimming cut 6 bases from V and 0 bases from J; bases unmatched to any gene: 4. The CDR3 extends over 14 amino acids. The CDR3 region has the DNA TGTGCCAGCAGCGGGACAGGCCCCTCCTACGAGCAGTACTTC. Its translation is CASSGTGPSYEQYF.

The chain uses TRBV6-5 and TRBJ1-2; 11 nucleotides align to TRBD1. CDR1 and CDR2 (germline): MNHEY, SVGAGI. The CDR3 length is 16 residues. The V and J ends lost 0 bases and 4 bases, in that order; junction bases with no gene match: 4. In nucleotides, the CDR3 is TGTGCCAGCAGTTACTCCCGGACAGGGGGCAGCTATGGCTACACCTTC. It specifies CASSYSRTGGSYGYTF.

The chain employs TRBV19 and TRBJ2-1; 7 positions match TRBD1. Germline CDR1 reads LNHDA; CDR2 reads SQIVND (reference sequence). The length of the CDR3 is 17 residues. Trimming removed 4 bases from V and 0 bases from J; junction bases left unmatched: 9. CDR3 sequence (DNA): TGTGCCAGTAGTAGTTCGACAGGGTCCAGCTCCTACAATGAGCAGTTCTTC. Translation gives CASSSSTGSSSYNEQFF.

This clone was seen a few times. V gene TRBV6-2 or TRBV6-3 combines with J gene TRBJ1-4; unclear D gene. This CDR3 region has 13 residues. Germline CDR1 is MNHEY and CDR2 is SVGEGT. With 0 bases removed from V and 8 bases from J, the gap between germline ends came to 7 bases. The CDR3 nucleotides are TGTGCCAGCAGTTACTCAGCGGCAGAAAAACTGTTTTTT. Translation: CASSYSAAEKLFF.

The J gene is TRBJ1-4, the V gene TRBV18, with D possibly TRBD1 on 5 matching bases. CDR3 length: 13 amino acids. Trimming took off 4 bases at V and 6 bases at J, with 9 bases between the two ends. CDR1 is KGHSH and CDR2 is LQKENI in the germline V gene. The CDR3 region is CASSQGSHEKLFF. The CDR3 bases are TGTGCCAGCTCACAGGGGAGCCATGAAAAACTGTTTTTT. The full variable domain, in which reference TRBV18 and TRBJ1-4 provide the parts outside the CDR3, is NAGVMQNPRHLVRRRGQEARLRCSPMKGHSHVYWYRQLPEEGLKFMVYLQKENIIDESGMPKERFSAEFPKEGPSILRIQQVVRGDSAAYFCASSQGSHEKLFFGSGTQLSVL.

This clone was picked up a small number of times. This chain links TRBV29-1 with TRBJ2-1; D is possibly TRBD1 (5 bases). This CDR3 has 16 residues. Trimming took off 0 bases at V and 0 bases at J, with 12 bases between the two ends. From germline, CDR1 is SQVTM and CDR2 ANQGSEA. The CDR3 DNA is TGCAGCGTTGAAGACCCAGGGAAAAGCTCCTACAATGAGCAGTTCTTC. Translated: CSVEDPGKSSYNEQFF.

The chain combines TRBV10-1 with TRBJ1-2; 7 bases agree with TRBD1. Trimming took 0 bases from V and 4 from J; bases not matched to a gene: 8. The CDR3 spans 16 residues. CDR1 is WNHNN, CDR2 SYGVQD, per germline (reference sequence). The CDR3 DNA reads TGCGCCAGCAGTGAGTCGGTAGACAGGGCGGCCTATGGCTACACCTTC. Translated, it gives CASSESVDRAAYGYTF.

The chain recombines TRBV6-5 with TRBJ1-2; 7 nucleotides align to TRBD1. Germline V lookup: CDR1 MNHEY, CDR2 SVGAGI. CDR3 length: 13 residues. The junction had 6 bases not matched to a gene; V was cut back by 5 bases and J by 6 bases. The CDR3 sequence: CASSPGGRNGYTF. For the CDR3, the DNA is TGTGCCAGCAGTCCAGGGGGTAGGAATGGCTACACCTTC.

This sequence joins TRBV25-1 and TRBJ2-2; 11 positions agree with TRBD1. Trimming cost V 7 bases and J 5 bases; bases outside gene matches: 12. This CDR3 has 17 amino acids. Germline CDR1 is MGHDK and CDR2 is SYGVNS. The CDR3 DNA follows: TGTGCCAGCACATCGCGGGGACAGGGGGTTAGGACCGGGGAGCTGTTTTTT. This gives the protein CASTSRGQGVRTGELFF.

The chain couples TRBV5-1 to TRBJ1-2; no firm D call. Per germline, CDR1 SGHRS and CDR2 YFSETQ. The V gene lost 0 bases and the J gene lost 8 bases, with 11 bases spanning the gap. The CDR3 totals 13 residues. CDR3 nucleotides: TGCGCCAGCAGCTTGGGAACTGGGTCCGGCTACACCTTC. Encoded protein: CASSLGTGSGYTF.

V is TRBV5-1 and J is TRBJ2-5, with 9 nucleotides matching TRBD1. With 5 bases clipped from V and 5 bases from J, the junction kept 10 bases outside the gene matches. CDR3 length: 15 amino acids. The germline gives CDR1 SGHRS, CDR2 YFSETQ. CDR3: CASRRPRDREETQYF. CDR3 DNA: TGCGCCAGCAGGCGACCCCGGGACAGGGAGGAGACCCAGTACTTC.

This clone appeared once. The chain couples TRBV5-1 to TRBJ2-1; 9 bases are a match to TRBD1. The length of the CDR3 is 18 residues. The germline V gene encodes CDR1 SGHRS and CDR2 YFSETQ. V was clipped by 0 bases and J by 4 bases; unmatched bases: 11. CDR3 loop: CASSLAAEGTGKYNEQFF. As DNA, the CDR3 is TGCGCCAGCAGCTTGGCCGCGGAAGGGACAGGGAAGTACAATGAGCAGTTCTTC.

This clone showed up just a few times. The gene calls are TRBV6-6 and TRBJ2-1; 11 nucleotides agree with TRBD2. Unmatched junction bases numbered 8, after V lost 7 bases and J lost 9 bases. The CDR3 is made up of 14 amino acids. Germline V gives CDR1 MNHNY, CDR2 SVGAGI (reference sequence). The CDR3 DNA sequence: TGTGCCAGCAACCTAGCGGGGGGATGGGGTGAGCAGTTCTTC. Translating gives CASNLAGGWGEQFF.

V is TRBV5-4 and J is TRBJ2-5; D remains unclear. The V end lost 0 bases, the J end lost 3 bases, and 3 bases lay between the germline ends. Germline CDR1 and CDR2: SGHNT and YYREEE (reference sequence). The CDR3 consists of 12 residues. As DNA, the CDR3 is TGTGCCAGCAGCTTGGGGAAAGAGACCCAGTACTTC. It translates to CASSLGKETQYF. The full variable domain, completed using reference TRBV5-4 and TRBJ2-5, is ETGVTQSPTHLIKTRGQQVTLRCSSQSGHNTVSWYQQALGQGPQFIFQYYREEENGRGNFPPRFSGLQFPNYSSELNVNALELDDSALYLCASSLGKETQYFGPGTRLLVL.

The J gene is TRBJ2-1, the V gene TRBV7-9, with D tentatively TRBD1 (6 bases). The germline gives CDR1 SEHNR, CDR2 FQNEAQ (reference sequence). V gave up 5 bases and J gave up 2 bases, with 7 bases separating them. There are 13 residues in the CDR3. The CDR3 spells CASSRDTYNEQFF. The CDR3 DNA follows: TGTGCCAGCAGCCGGGACACCTACAATGAGCAGTTCTTC.

V gene TRBV5-1 combines with J gene TRBJ1-2, with D unclear. The CDR3 is 14 amino acids. CDR1 and CDR2 from the germline V gene are SGHRS and YFSETQ. The germline V and J ends were trimmed by 0 bases and 5 bases, with 11 bases remaining between them. CDR3 region: CASSLVEGEYGYTF. CDR3 coding DNA: TGCGCCAGCAGCTTGGTTGAGGGAGAATATGGCTACACCTTC.

The chain links TRBV29-1 to TRBJ2-1, with 12 bases that match TRBD2. V gave up 2 bases and J gave up 3 bases; unmatched junction bases: 5. The CDR3 loop spans 16 amino acids. Per germline, CDR1 SQVTM and CDR2 ANQGSEA. CDR3 in amino acids: CSVERGTSGFYNEQFF. CDR3 bases: TGCAGCGTTGAACGTGGGACTAGCGGGTTCTACAATGAGCAGTTCTTC.

The rearrangement uses TRBV10-2 and TRBJ2-7; 9 bases align to TRBD1. Unmatched junction bases numbered 1, after V lost 0 bases and J lost 4 bases. CDR3 size: 14 residues. The germline gives CDR1 WSHSY, CDR2 SAAADI. CDR3 protein: CASSESGTGYEQYV. The CDR3 DNA reads TGCGCCAGCAGTGAGTCGGGGACAGGGTACGAGCAGTACGTC.

This chain links TRBV7-9 with TRBJ1-1; possibly TRBD1 for D (6 bases). V was pared by 3 bases and J by 2 bases, with 10 bases between. This CDR3 has 14 amino acids. CDR1 and CDR2 (germline): SEHNR, FQNEAQ (reference sequence). DNA of the CDR3: TGTGCCAGCAGCTTGGCGGGGGCAAACACTGAAGCTTTCTTT. Residues: CASSLAGANTEAFF.

The table lists this clone with a count of one. The chain is built from TRBV6-5 and TRBJ1-2; a weak D match, TRBD1 (6 bases). V dropped 2 bases and J dropped 4 bases, with 11 bases sitting between them. Germline loops: CDR1 MNHEY, CDR2 SVGAGI. This CDR3 region has 14 residues. The CDR3 DNA reads as TGTGCCAGCAGTTACCAGGGGCCCAGCTATGGCTACACCTTC. Translated, it gives CASSYQGPSYGYTF.

The chain joins TRBV7-9 to TRBJ2-1; no clear D gene. This CDR3 comprises 13 residues. Germline V lookup: CDR1 SEHNR, CDR2 FQNEAQ (reference sequence). V was trimmed by 2 bases and J by 8 bases, leaving 10 bases between them. The CDR3 sequence is CASSLLVQDEQFF. DNA for the CDR3: TGTGCCAGCAGCTTACTAGTCCAGGATGAGCAGTTCTTC.